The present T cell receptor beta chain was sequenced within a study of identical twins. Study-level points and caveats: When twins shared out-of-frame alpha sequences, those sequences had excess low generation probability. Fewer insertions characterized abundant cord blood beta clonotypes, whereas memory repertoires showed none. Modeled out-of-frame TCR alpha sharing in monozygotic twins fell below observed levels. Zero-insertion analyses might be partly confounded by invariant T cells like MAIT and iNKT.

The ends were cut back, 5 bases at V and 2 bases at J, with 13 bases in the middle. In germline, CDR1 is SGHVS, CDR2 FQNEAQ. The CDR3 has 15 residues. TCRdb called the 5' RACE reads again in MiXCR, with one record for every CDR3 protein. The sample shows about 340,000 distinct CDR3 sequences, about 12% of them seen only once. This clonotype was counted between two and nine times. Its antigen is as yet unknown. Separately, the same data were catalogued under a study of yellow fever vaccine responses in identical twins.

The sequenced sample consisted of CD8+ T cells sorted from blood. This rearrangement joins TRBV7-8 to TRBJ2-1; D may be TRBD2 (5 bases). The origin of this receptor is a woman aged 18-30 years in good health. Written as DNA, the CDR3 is TGTGCCAGCAGCCACTACGTCGGGACCTACAATGAGCAGTTCTTC. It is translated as CASSHYVGTYNEQFF.